Below are 11 T cell receptor beta chains sequenced from a single sample in a study of identifying expanded T cells in peripheral blood. The data were produced by immunoSEQ multiplex PCR, yet TCRdb's version contains in-frame clones alone and is incomplete. This table holds about 86,000 clones, around 83% found once. The sample was blood. These receptors all come from a person aged 18 to 75 in good health.

The chain links TRBV19 to TRBJ2-5, with TRBD2 matching over 8 bases. The CDR3 has 16 residues. CDR1 is LNHDA and CDR2 is SQIVND in the germline V gene (reference sequence). V lost 3 bases to trimming and J lost 3 bases; unmatched junction nucleotides: 9. The CDR3 DNA sequence: TGTGCCAGTAGTATCCGCGGCGGGGGGTTTAAAGAGACCCAGTACTTC. Translating gives CASSIRGGGFKETQYF.

The CDR3 sequence is CASSIGGQGILSPLHF. The CDR3 DNA follows: TGTGCCAGTAGTATAGGAGGACAGGGTATTCTTTCACCCCTCCACTTT. The gene calls are TRBV19 and TRBJ1-6; 8 bases are shared with TRBD1. This CDR3 region has 16 residues. Germline V gene data show CDR1 as LNHDA and CDR2 as SQIVND (reference sequence). V trimming: 1 base; J trimming: 9 bases; junction bases outside the gene matches: 8.

This clone was seen once. The chain combines TRBV4-3 with TRBJ1-1; D possibly corresponds to TRBD1 (5 bases). Looked up from germline, CDR1 is LGHNA and CDR2 is YSLEER. V dropped 1 base and J dropped 9 bases, with 18 bases sitting between them. The CDR3 is 15 residues long. Here the CDR3 reads CASSQAARAGGKAFF. The CDR3 DNA reads as TGCGCCAGCAGCCAAGCTGCTCGGGCTGGGGGGAAAGCTTTCTTT.

The J gene is TRBJ2-2, the V gene TRBV7-3, with D unresolved. Trimming stripped 0 bases from V and 5 bases from J, with 10 bases between. Germline V lookup: CDR1 SGHTA, CDR2 FQGTGA. This CDR3 contains 15 residues. CDR3 residues: CASSLTGLETGELFF. CDR3 DNA sequence: TGTGCCAGCAGCTTAACTGGGTTGGAAACCGGGGAGCTGTTTTTT.

This chain uses TRBV27 with TRBJ2-2; possible D gene TRBD2, 6 bases. Germline CDR1 is MNHEY and CDR2 is SMNVEV (reference sequence). Trimming removed 2 bases at V and 11 bases at J, with 9 bases between. CDR3 length: 12 residues. CDR3 protein: CASSLRGGELFF. CDR3 sequence (DNA): TGTGCCAGCAGTTTAAGGGGAGGCGAGCTGTTTTTT.

The genes are TRBV7-9 and TRBJ2-3; no reliable D call. V lost 5 bases and J lost 2, with 2 bases in between. The CDR3 is 11 amino acids. Germline CDR1 SEHNR, CDR2 FQNEAQ (reference sequence). CDR3 sequence (DNA): TGTGCCAGCAGCGACACAGATACGCAGTATTTT. Residues: CASSDTDTQYF.

DNA of the CDR3: TGTGCCAGCAGCTTATATCAAGGTCCCTACGAGCAGTACTTC. This translates into CASSLYQGPYEQYF. The rearrangement joins TRBV7-2 to TRBJ2-7, with D unresolved. The CDR3 has 14 residues. The V end was cut by 2 bases, the J end by 2 bases, with 10 bases between. CDR1 and CDR2 from the germline V gene are SGHTA and FQGNSA.

The rearrangement joins TRBV18 to TRBJ2-1; D may be TRBD1 (5 bases). CDR3 size: 15 residues. Germline values: CDR1 KGHSH, CDR2 LQKENI. V was cut by 5 bases and J by 3 bases, with 14 bases left in between. CDR3 DNA: TGTGCCAGCTCAACCCAGGGTAGGATCTACAATGAGCAGTTCTTC. Translation: CASSTQGRIYNEQFF.

The chain has TRBV7-6 and TRBJ1-3; a possible D gene is TRBD1 (5 bases). Trimming pared 4 bases from V and 2 bases from J, leaving 12 bases between. The CDR3 covers 15 residues. The V gene's germline CDR1 is SGHVS and CDR2 FNYEAQ. This CDR3 reads CASSSREKTGNTIYF. In nucleotides, the CDR3 is TGTGCCAGCAGCTCCAGGGAGAAGACTGGAAACACCATATATTTT.

The chain joins TRBV9 to TRBJ1-2; D unresolved. V gave up 4 bases and J gave up 6 bases, with 16 bases separating them. Germline loops: CDR1 SGDLS, CDR2 YYNGEE. CDR3 length: 14 residues. Here the CDR3 reads CASSRPEGGDGYTF. The CDR3 DNA reads as TGTGCCAGCAGCCGACCCGAGGGCGGAGATGGCTACACCTTC. Drawing the rest from reference TRBV9 and TRBJ1-2, the complete variable domain is DSGVTQTPKHLITATGQRVTLRCSPRSGDLSVYWYQQSLDQGLQFLIQYYNGEERAKGNILERFSAQQFPDLHSELNLSSLELGDSALYFCASSRPEGGDGYTFGSGTRLTVV.

The chain links TRBV9 to TRBJ1-6, with 8 bases fitting TRBD1. V trimming: 0 bases; J trimming: 9 bases; junction bases outside the gene matches: 5. Germline V lookup: CDR1 SGDLS, CDR2 YYNGEE. The CDR3 contains 15 residues. CDR3 region: CASSVVGQGASPLHF. As DNA, the CDR3 is TGTGCCAGCAGCGTAGTAGGACAGGGTGCTTCACCCCTCCACTTT.